A few counts support the clone carrying this T cell receptor beta chain. Its target is unknown. Library construction for TCR beta used iRepertoire HTBI primers and Arm-PCR of CDR3 regions. TCRdb re-analysed the multiplex PCR reads in MiXCR, keeping a single row per CDR3 protein. The data show 400,000 to 550,000 distinct CDR3 sequences, with 15% to 20% seen just once and roughly 10% held by the top ten. V shed 4 bases, J shed 0 bases, and the junction held 8 bases outside the gene matches. Germline loops: CDR1 MNHNS, CDR2 SASEGT. CDR3 length: 17 amino acids. This sample was taken from a study of regulatory T cells in long-lasting Graves disease. Points from the study as a whole: Small numbers of samples may have cut accuracy.

Documented time point: newly diagnosed GD, antithyroid drugs for less than 3 months. From RNA extracted from PBMCs, the TCR library was made. These same data were also listed under a study on T cells in Graves' hyperthyroidism and ophthalmopathy. That report notes: The HTBI primer set was used in a first-round RT-PCR of the TCR CDR3. Most thyroid clonotypes expanded above 0.001 were also detected in blood. From stable hyperthyroidism, ophthalmopathy was set apart by a 13 V-J model.

This material consisted of peripheral blood mononuclear cells (PBMCs), taken at new diagnosis, from a patient treated with antithyroid drugs. The chain carries TRBV6-1 and TRBJ2-1; 8 bases line up with TRBD2. This sequence originates from a woman in her thirties with Graves disease. Written as DNA, the CDR3 is TGTGCCAGCAGTGCGGGGGGGGGCAGGGGCTCCTACAATGAGCAGTTCTTC. Amino acids: CASSAGGGRGSYNEQFF.